One sample yielded the 32 T cell receptor beta chains listed below, sequenced in a study of blood T cell repertoires in COVID-19. Assay used: immunoSEQ multiplex PCR; TCRdb lists only in-frame clones, some missing. The sample consists of 120,000 to 150,000 clones, roughly 78% of them appearing once. Source material: peripheral blood. The receptors here all came from a human donor with acute or convalescent COVID-19. The donor label of this sample is uncertain.

The chain combines TRBV7-2 with TRBJ1-3; TRBD1 aligns across 7 bases. There are 14 residues in the CDR3. Trimming took 5 bases from V and 0 from J; bases not matched to a gene: 1. The germline gives CDR1 SGHTA, CDR2 FQGNSA. In nucleotides, the CDR3 is TGTGCCAGCAGCCCAGGGGGCTCTGGAAACACCATATATTTT. Residues: CASSPGGSGNTIYF. The entire variable domain, with the rest obtained from reference TRBV7-2 and TRBJ1-3, is as follows: GAGVSQSPSNKVTEKGKDVELRCDPISGHTALYWYRQSLGQGLEFLIYFQGNSAPDKSGLPSDRFSAERTGGSVSTLTIQRTQQEDSAVYLCASSPGGSGNTIYFGEGSWLTVV.

Only a few counts were recorded for this clone. This chain links TRBV5-1 with TRBJ1-2, with 10 nucleotides matching TRBD1. V dropped 3 bases and J dropped 2; count of bases not matched to a gene: 13. Germline values: CDR1 SGHRS, CDR2 YFSETQ. The length of the CDR3 is 18 residues. CDR3: CASSSYGLTGQGNYGYTF. The CDR3 DNA follows: TGCGCCAGCAGCTCGTACGGGTTAACGGGACAGGGGAACTATGGCTACACCTTC.

This chain uses TRBV2 with TRBJ1-6, with 9 bases aligning to TRBD1. The CDR3 spans 15 residues. J lost 10 bases, V lost 5 bases, and 9 bases had no gene match. Germline lookup yields CDR1 SNHLY and CDR2 FYNNEI. The CDR3: CASSTGQGHQSPLHF. The CDR3 nucleotides read TGTGCCAGCAGTACGGGACAGGGACACCAGTCACCCCTCCACTTT.

This sequence joins TRBV7-2 and TRBJ1-1, with D possibly TRBD1 on 6 matching bases. From germline, CDR1 is SGHTA and CDR2 FQGNSA. This CDR3 spans 14 amino acids. V was trimmed by 7 bases and J by 0 bases, leaving 12 bases between them. CDR3 sequence: CASTRGAMNTEAFF. The CDR3 DNA sequence: TGTGCCAGCACCCGGGGGGCAATGAACACTGAAGCTTTCTTT.

The chain has TRBV7-9 and TRBJ1-1; 10 bases map to TRBD1. J lost 5 bases, V lost 5 bases, and 5 bases had no gene match. The CDR3 runs 14 residues. CDR1 is SEHNR and CDR2 is FQNEAQ in the germline V gene (reference sequence). The CDR3 DNA reads as TGTGCCAGCAGCCCAGCGGACAGGGGGACTGAAGCTTTCTTT. This gives the protein CASSPADRGTEAFF.

This chain links TRBV7-9 with TRBJ1-2; a weak D match, TRBD1 (6 bases). Trimming took 1 base from V and 7 from J, leaving 13 bases between them. The germline V gene encodes CDR1 SEHNR and CDR2 FQNEAQ (reference sequence). The CDR3 loop spans 14 amino acids. In nucleotides, the CDR3 is TGTGCCAGCAGCTTAGACAGGGTAGTGGCTGGCTACACCTTC. This sequence encodes CASSLDRVVAGYTF.

V usage is TRBV28 and J usage is TRBJ1-4; D possibly corresponds to TRBD1 (5 bases). CDR1 MDHEN and CDR2 SYDVKM come from the germline V gene. The V end was cut by 6 bases, the J end by 0 bases, with 14 bases between. This CDR3 region has 16 residues. The CDR3 sequence is CASRPGSSATNEKLFF. For the CDR3, the DNA is TGTGCCAGCAGGCCAGGGTCCTCGGCAACTAATGAAAAACTGTTTTTT.

The chain uses TRBV6-1 and TRBJ1-2; D remains ambiguous. This CDR3 has 13 amino acids. Germline-derived CDR1 and CDR2 are MNHNS and SASEGT. Trimming removed 3 bases at V and 3 bases at J, with 8 bases between. The CDR3 spells CASSDNSYYGYTF. CDR3 in DNA: TGTGCCAGCAGTGATAACAGCTACTATGGCTACACCTTC.

The chain links TRBV15 to TRBJ1-5; 9 positions agree with TRBD1. The CDR3 is 15 residues long. V gave up 4 bases and J gave up 4 bases; unmatched junction bases: 5. CDR1 and CDR2 (germline): LNHNV, YYDKDF (reference sequence). The CDR3: CATSNGQGMNQPQHF. In DNA, the CDR3 is TGTGCCACCAGCAACGGACAGGGGATGAATCAGCCCCAGCATTTT.

The rearrangement links TRBV4-2 to TRBJ1-6; 11 bases are a match to TRBD1. The J segment lost 10 bases and the V segment lost 3 bases, leaving 8 bases of the junction unmatched. CDR1 LGHNA and CDR2 YNFKEQ come from the germline V gene. The CDR3 sequence is 16 residues long. CDR3 region: CASSHIIRDRGSPLHF. As DNA, the CDR3 is TGTGCCAGCAGCCACATCATCCGGGACAGGGGGTCACCCCTCCACTTT.

This clone was counted a few times. CDR3 DNA: TGCGCCAGCAGCTTGGCCTCGGGGAGCTCTGGAAACACCATATATTTT. Its protein is CASSLASGSSGNTIYF. This chain joins TRBV5-1 and TRBJ1-3; no reliable D call. The CDR3 loop spans 16 amino acids. Looked up from germline, CDR1 is SGHRS and CDR2 is YFSETQ. The V end lost 0 bases, the J end lost 0 bases, and 10 bases lay between the germline ends.

The chain carries TRBV19 and TRBJ1-2, with 9 nucleotides matching TRBD1. Germline-derived CDR1 and CDR2 are LNHDA and SQIVND (reference sequence). The CDR3 totals 15 residues. The junction had 8 bases not matched to a gene; V was cut back by 3 bases and J by 6 bases. Written as DNA, the CDR3 is TGTGCCAGTAGTATTCTCCCGGGACAGGGACATGGCTACACCTTC. It encodes CASSILPGQGHGYTF. The complete variable domain, with remaining parts taken from reference TRBV19 and TRBJ1-2, reads DGGITQSPKYLFRKEGQNVTLSCEQNLNHDAMYWYRQDPGQGLRLIYYSQIVNDFQKGDIAEGYSVSREKKESFPLTVTSAQKNPTAFYLCASSILPGQGHGYTFGSGTRLTVV.

In this sample, this clone turned up a few times. The V call is TRBV5-1, the J call TRBJ1-2; a weak D match, TRBD1 (5 bases). The CDR3 runs to 14 residues. CDR1 SGHRS and CDR2 YFSETQ come from the germline V gene. V was clipped by 0 bases and J by 4 bases, with 10 bases between them. The CDR3 spells CASSLVPGFYGYTF. CDR3 sequence (DNA): TGCGCCAGCAGCTTGGTCCCAGGGTTCTATGGCTACACCTTC. The full variable domain, with the rest looked up from reference TRBV5-1 and TRBJ1-2, is KAGVTQTPRYLIKTRGQQVTLSCSPISGHRSVSWYQQTPGQGLQFLFEYFSETQRNKGNFPGRFSGRQFSNSRSEMNVSTLELGDSALYLCASSLVPGFYGYTFGSGTRLTVV.

The rearrangement uses TRBV3-1 (or the pseudogene TRBV3-2) and TRBJ1-4, with 7 bases that match TRBD1. Looked up from germline, CDR1 is LGHDT and CDR2 is YNNKEL (reference sequence). This CDR3 comprises 18 residues. With 5 bases clipped from V and 8 bases from J, the junction kept 20 bases outside the gene matches. The CDR3 loop is CASSSYRVTGSTEEKLFF. The DNA of the CDR3 is TGTGCCAGCAGCTCATACCGTGTGACAGGGTCTACGGAGGAAAAACTGTTTTTT.

Written as DNA, the CDR3 is TGCGCCAGCAGGATTAGAGGAACCGGGGTCCCAAGAGATACGCAGTATTTT. Translation: CASRIRGTGVPRDTQYF. The chain uses TRBV4-1 and TRBJ2-3; a possible D gene is TRBD2 (5 bases). This CDR3 contains 17 residues. The germline CDR1 and CDR2 sequences are MGHRA and YSYEKL. Trimming took off 6 bases at V and 5 bases at J, with 24 bases between the two ends.

The genes are TRBV29-1 and TRBJ1-2; the D gene is possibly TRBD1 (6 bases). Trimming shortened V by 2 bases and J by 4 bases, and 11 bases separated the two germline ends. Looked up from germline, CDR1 is SQVTM and CDR2 is ANQGSEA. CDR3 length: 13 amino acids. The CDR3 region is CSVEYTGPYGYTF. The CDR3 DNA sequence: TGCAGCGTTGAATATACAGGGCCCTATGGCTACACCTTC.

The rearrangement uses TRBV21-1 and TRBJ2-3; the D call of TRBD2 is as the table states it, not checked on the DNA. TRBV21-1 corresponds to a pseudogene. The CDR3 contains 18 residues. CDR3 in DNA: TGTGCCAGCAGCAAAGGGGAAGGGGAGGGCACCTTTACAGATACGCAGTATTTT. Its protein is CASSKGEGEGTFTDTQYF.

In its sample, this clone was seen once. The chain is built from TRBV14 and TRBJ1-1; D is perhaps TRBD1 (5 bases). This CDR3 contains 15 residues. Trimming took 3 bases from V and 10 from J, leaving 21 bases between them. CDR1 SGHDN and CDR2 FVKESK come from the germline V gene. CDR3 protein: CASSHVRDSPIGAFF. CDR3 nucleotides: TGTGCCAGCAGCCATGTTCGAGACAGCCCGATTGGAGCTTTCTTT.

The V call is TRBV5-1, the J call TRBJ1-3; TRBD1 matches 11 bases. V trimming: 2 bases; J trimming: 7 bases; junction bases outside the gene matches: 8. The CDR3 consists of 16 residues. Germline CDR1 is SGHRS and CDR2 is YFSETQ. DNA for the CDR3: TGCGCCAGCAGCTTACCGAGGACAGGGGGCAGGAACACCATATATTTT. The encoded protein is CASSLPRTGGRNTIYF. Full variable domain (remainder filled in from reference TRBV5-1 and TRBJ1-3): KAGVTQTPRYLIKTRGQQVTLSCSPISGHRSVSWYQQTPGQGLQFLFEYFSETQRNKGNFPGRFSGRQFSNSRSEMNVSTLELGDSALYLCASSLPRTGGRNTIYFGEGSWLTVV.

The chain employs TRBV7-2 and TRBJ2-6, with unresolved D. Germline CDR1 is SGHTA and CDR2 is FQGNSA. Trimming cost V 5 bases and J 0 bases, with 8 bases left between them. This CDR3 is built from 15 residues. CDR3 nucleotides: TGTGCCAGCAGCCTCGGGTACTCTGGGGCCAACGTCCTGACTTTC. Amino acids: CASSLGYSGANVLTF.

There are many counts of this clone. The sample holds other DNA sequences that translate to the same CDR3. The chain combines TRBV2 with TRBJ1-5; D gene uncertain. Germline V gives CDR1 SNHLY, CDR2 FYNNEI. V lost 6 bases and J lost 0, with 12 bases in between. The CDR3 runs to 15 residues. The CDR3 here is CASSLNRVSNQPQHF. The CDR3 DNA is TGTGCCAGCAGCCTTAACCGGGTTAGCAATCAGCCCCAGCATTTT. Full variable domain (missing parts from reference TRBV2 and TRBJ1-5): EPEVTQTPSHQVTQMGQEVILRCVPISNHLYFYWYRQILGQKVEFLVSFYNNEISEKSEIFDDQFSVERPDGSNFTLKIRSTKLEDSAMYFCASSLNRVSNQPQHFGDGTRLSIL.

CDR3 region: CASSFTGGDYEQYF. CDR3 nucleotides: TGTGCCAGCAGTTTTACAGGGGGAGACTACGAGCAGTACTTC. The V gene is TRBV27, the J gene TRBJ2-7; TRBD1 agrees at 8 bases. The junction had 4 bases not matched to a gene; V was cut back by 3 bases and J by 3 bases. This CDR3 region has 14 residues. The germline CDR1 and CDR2 sequences are MNHEY and SMNVEV (reference sequence).

The V and J genes are TRBV10-2 and TRBJ1-1, with D perhaps matching TRBD1 (6 bases). V lost 2 bases and J 10 bases, leaving 17 bases between the germline ends. Germline-derived CDR1 and CDR2 are WSHSY and SAAADI. This CDR3 is built from 14 residues. CDR3 DNA: TGCGCCAGCAGTGAGACAGGGACCGAGCGACCAGCTTTCTTT. Translated: CASSETGTERPAFF.

This clone was seen only a few times. The chain uses TRBV7-8 and TRBJ2-7; 8 bases are a match to TRBD1. CDR1 and CDR2 from the germline V gene are SGHVS and FQNEAQ. The CDR3 is 13 amino acids. The junction had 6 bases not matched to a gene; V was cut back by 5 bases and J by 6 bases. CDR3 in amino acids: CASSLRGQGEQYF. The CDR3 DNA reads as TGTGCCAGCAGCCTCAGGGGGCAGGGCGAGCAGTACTTC.

V usage is TRBV18 and J usage is TRBJ2-7; 7 bases are shared with TRBD1. The CDR3 totals 14 residues. Germline-derived CDR1 and CDR2 are KGHSH and LQKENI. The junction had 6 bases not matched to a gene; V was cut back by 4 bases and J by 3 bases. The CDR3 DNA reads TGTGCCAGCTCACTGGGGACAGACTTCTACGAGCAGTACTTC. Translation gives CASSLGTDFYEQYF.

V and J are TRBV15 and TRBJ2-5; 14 nucleotides align to TRBD2. Losses at the gene ends were 3 bases for V and 5 bases for J; bases not matched to a gene: 5. The CDR3 extends over 16 amino acids. Germline CDR1 and CDR2: LNHNV and YYDKDF (reference sequence). CDR3 DNA: TGTGCCACCAGCAGGGGGACTAGCGGGGGTCGGGAGACCCAGTACTTC. This encodes CATSRGTSGGRETQYF.

There are a few counts of this clone. The chain carries TRBV9 and TRBJ2-2; no clear D. V was clipped by 1 base and J by 1 base, with 8 bases between them. The CDR3 is 15 amino acids. The V gene's germline CDR1 is SGDLS and CDR2 YYNGEE. For the CDR3, the DNA is TGTGCCAGCAGCGTACCGCCGGTGAACACCGGGGAGCTGTTTTTT. It translates to CASSVPPVNTGELFF.

This clone was seen a single time. The CDR3 sequence is CASSVGQSAGYTF. The CDR3 DNA reads TGTGCCAGCAGTGTGGGACAGAGTGCTGGCTACACCTTC. The rearrangement uses TRBV2 and TRBJ1-2; 7 bases agree with TRBD1. Germline CDR1 and CDR2: SNHLY and FYNNEI. The CDR3 consists of 13 residues. The junction had 6 bases not matched to a gene; V was cut back by 4 bases and J by 7 bases.

The chain recombines TRBV7-2 with TRBJ2-3; no firm D call. This CDR3 region has 14 residues. The V end lost 3 bases, the J end lost 0 bases, and 7 bases lay between the germline ends. The germline V gene encodes CDR1 SGHTA and CDR2 FQGNSA. The CDR3 protein is CASSFEPSTDTQYF. DNA of the CDR3: TGTGCCAGCAGCTTCGAGCCTAGCACAGATACGCAGTATTTT.

This chain links TRBV5-1 with TRBJ2-5; 9 bases are a match to TRBD2. The length of the CDR3 is 14 residues. Germline values: CDR1 SGHRS, CDR2 YFSETQ. Trimming cost V 5 bases and J 4 bases; bases outside gene matches: 6. The CDR3 region is CASSAGGGIETQYF. The CDR3 nucleotides read TGCGCCAGCAGTGCGGGAGGGGGCATAGAGACCCAGTACTTC.

This clone appeared a single time. V is TRBV5-8 and J is TRBJ1-3; TRBD1 aligns across 10 bases. V trimming: 4 bases; J trimming: 3 bases; junction bases outside the gene matches: 7. In germline, CDR1 is SGHTS, CDR2 YDEGEE. This CDR3 contains 16 residues. The CDR3 protein is CASSAMTGGFGNTIYF. In DNA, the CDR3 is TGTGCCAGCAGCGCAATGACAGGGGGCTTTGGAAACACCATATATTTT.

J is TRBJ2-7 and V is TRBV3-1 (or the pseudogene TRBV3-2); 7 bases are a match to TRBD1. CDR1 is LGHDT, CDR2 YNNKEL, per germline (reference sequence). The CDR3 consists of 15 residues. The V segment lost 0 bases and the J segment 3 bases; nucleotides outside the gene matches: 5. CDR3 nucleotide sequence: TGTGCCAGCAGCCAAGATTCTCAGGGGGTCTACGAGCAGTACTTC. Translating it yields CASSQDSQGVYEQYF.